The T cell receptor (beta chain) described here comes from a study of siplizumab effects on memory and regulatory T cells. Study conclusions and caveats: Unstimulated subsets were the mapping target of only a minor fraction of alloreactive clones. Both greater diversity than memory cells and a major contribution to the alloresponse seemed to characterize naive T cells. In the presence of siplizumab, alloreactive sequences traceable to unstimulated CD4+ memory cells were significantly reduced.

V dropped 3 bases and J dropped 1; count of bases not matched to a gene: 9. The CDR3 is made up of 17 amino acids. Germline V CDR1 and CDR2: ENHRY, SYGVKD. Approximately 100,000 TCR templates underwent assay in each sample. Profiled with immunoSEQ multiplex PCR; TCRdb holds only in-frame clones, not every one. The data contain around 82,000 clones, 85% to 95% of them singletons. For this clone: Antigen unknown.

The specimen sequenced was CD8+ T cells sorted from blood. This receptor was obtained from a human donor in good health. The chain combines TRBV10-3 with TRBJ2-1; the match to TRBD1 covers 7 bases. The CDR3 is CAISDIGQGESYNEQFF. The CDR3 DNA sequence: TGTGCCATCAGTGATATTGGGCAGGGGGAGTCCTACAATGAGCAGTTCTTC.